Listed below are T cell receptor beta chains from one sample, sequenced in a study of OX40 agonist ivuxolimab in advanced cancers. Sequencing was performed with immunoSEQ multiplex PCR; in TCRdb, only in-frame clones are kept and a portion is missing. The sample yields approximately 87,000 clones, around 90% seen once. This specimen consisted of CD4+ or CD8+ T cells sorted from blood, obtained in a trial of the OX40 agonist ivuxolimab. These receptors all stem from an adult with an advanced solid tumor such as melanoma, head and neck, liver or kidney cancer. The CDR3 runs from the conserved cysteine through the conserved F or W. Each record gives: V gene, clone size, D gene, J gene, CDR3 DNA, CDR3 protein. The D gene is left open where the match is weak. Expanded clones get a size class; other rows say once, few or many, or leave the size out.

>TRBV29-1|-|TRBD1|TRBJ2-5
TGCAGCGCAAGGACAGGGGGACAGGAGACCCAGTACTTC
CSARTGGQETQYF
>TRBV30|once|-|TRBJ1-6
TGTGCCTGGCAGGGCTCCTATAATTCACCCCTCCACTTT
CAWQGSYNSPLHF
>TRBV7-9|-|-|TRBJ2-3
TGTGCCAGCAGCTTAGCGGGATACACAGATACGCAGTATTTT
CASSLAGYTDTQYF
>TRBV6-1|-|-|TRBJ2-2
TGTGCCAGCAGCTCGACCCGGGGGTACACCGGGGAGCTGTTTTTT
CASSSTRGYTGELFF
>TRBV9|-|TRBD2|TRBJ2-7
TGTGCCAGCAGCGGCGGACTAGCGCGCTCCTACGAGCAGTACTTC
CASSGGLARSYEQYF
>TRBV7-2|-|-|TRBJ2-3
TGTGCCAGCAGCCCAATCCCTGGGGGTTACACAGATACGCAGTATTTT
CASSPIPGGYTDTQYF
>TRBV29-1|once|-|TRBJ2-7
TGCAGCGTTTCTACCACCTCAGTGTACGAGCAGTACTTC
CSVSTTSVYEQYF
>TRBV28|-|TRBD1|TRBJ1-5
TGTGCCAGCATCTATGTCGGGGGACAGGGGGGCCAGCCCCAGCATTTT
CASIYVGGQGGQPQHF
>TRBV2|-|TRBD1|TRBJ2-1
TGTGCCAGCAGTGGTGAGACAGGGTGGACTGAGCAGTTCTTC
CASSGETGWTEQFF
>TRBV6-5|-|TRBD2|TRBJ2-7
TGTGCCAGCAGGGGACTAGCGGAATTAACCTACGAGCAGTACTTC
CASRGLAELTYEQYF
>TRBV19|-|-|TRBJ2-7
TGTGCCAGTAGTATCGGGTCCAACCCGGGGGACGAGCAGTACTTC
CASSIGSNPGDEQYF
>TRBV5-5|-|TRBD2|TRBJ2-5
TGTGCCAGCAGCTTGGCACAGGGGTTACGCGGGAGGGCCATGCGAGAGACCCAGTACTTC
CASSLAQGLRGRAMRETQYF
>TRBV7-3|-|TRBD2|TRBJ2-3
TGTGCCAGCAGCTTAGGACTAGCGGAAAACACAGGAACGCAGTATTTT
CASSLGLAENTGTQYF
>TRBV30|-|-|TRBJ1-1
TGTGCCTGTGCGATGTTAGCTGAAGCTTTCTTT
CACAMLAEAFF
>TRBV7-6|-|TRBD2|TRBJ2-1
TGTGCCAGCAGCCGTCAAGCGGGAGGGCCGGGGAATGAGCAGTTCTTC
CASSRQAGGPGNEQFF
>TRBV28|once|TRBD1|TRBJ1-5
TGTGCCAGCACCAGCCCCGGGACAGGAAATCAGCCCCAGCATTTT
CASTSPGTGNQPQHF
>TRBV11-3|-|-|TRBJ2-7
TGTGCCAGCAGCTTATTAGCTGGGGCCCACGAGCAGTACTTC
CASSLLAGAHEQYF
>TRBV14|-|TRBD2|TRBJ2-3
TGTGCCAGCAGCCAAACACTAGCGGCCACAGATACGCAGTATTTT
CASSQTLAATDTQYF
>TRBV6-4|-|-|TRBJ1-2
TGTGCCAGCAGTCCGGTTCGATCTAACTATGGCTACACCTTC
CASSPVRSNYGYTF
>TRBV29-1|-|-|TRBJ1-5
TGCAGCGTTGAGAGGCGGATTATTAGCAATCAGCCCCAGCATTTT
CSVERRIISNQPQHF
>TRBV7-7|-|-|TRBJ2-5
TGTGCTAGCAGCACGGGGACGACAGAGACCCAGTACTTC
CASSTGTTETQYF
>TRBV7-2|-|-|TRBJ2-7
TGTGCCAGCAGCTTAGATGGCAGCAGATACGAGCAGTACTTC
CASSLDGSRYEQYF
>TRBV10-3|-|-|TRBJ1-1
TGTGCCATCACCCGAGAGGTAGGGGCGAACACTGAAGCTTTCTTT
CAITREVGANTEAFF
>TRBV5-5|-|-|TRBJ2-6
TGTGCCAGCAGCTTGGTCCTCCGCAGCTCTGGGGCCAACGTCCTGACTTTC
CASSLVLRSSGANVLTF
>TRBV29-1|-|-|TRBJ2-7
TGCAGCGTTGCAGGGGGGGACGGGAGCGAGCAGTACTTC
CSVAGGDGSEQYF
>TRBV29-1|-|-|TRBJ2-1
TGCAGCGTAGACAGACACTCCTACAATGAGCAGTTCTTC
CSVDRHSYNEQFF
>TRBV2|once|-|TRBJ1-2
TGTGCCAGCAGGGAGACAGGACTTATGAGGCGAGGCTACACCTTC
CASRETGLMRRGYTF